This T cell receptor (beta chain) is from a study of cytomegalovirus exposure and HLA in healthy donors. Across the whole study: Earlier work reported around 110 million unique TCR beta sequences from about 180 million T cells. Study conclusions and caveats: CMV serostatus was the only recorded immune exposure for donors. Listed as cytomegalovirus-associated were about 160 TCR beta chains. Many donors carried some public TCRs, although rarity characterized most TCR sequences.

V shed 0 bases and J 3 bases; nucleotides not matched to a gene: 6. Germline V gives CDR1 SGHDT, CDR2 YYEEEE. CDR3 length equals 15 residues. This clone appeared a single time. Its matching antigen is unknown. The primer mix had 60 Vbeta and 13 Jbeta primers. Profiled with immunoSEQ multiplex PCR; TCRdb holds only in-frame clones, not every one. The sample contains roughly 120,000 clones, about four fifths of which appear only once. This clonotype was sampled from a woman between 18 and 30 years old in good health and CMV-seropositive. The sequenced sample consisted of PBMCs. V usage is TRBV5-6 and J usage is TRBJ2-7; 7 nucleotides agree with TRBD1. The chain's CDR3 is CASSLGGTVIYEQYF. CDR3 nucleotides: TGTGCCAGCAGCTTGGGAGGGACAGTAATCTACGAGCAGTACTTC.